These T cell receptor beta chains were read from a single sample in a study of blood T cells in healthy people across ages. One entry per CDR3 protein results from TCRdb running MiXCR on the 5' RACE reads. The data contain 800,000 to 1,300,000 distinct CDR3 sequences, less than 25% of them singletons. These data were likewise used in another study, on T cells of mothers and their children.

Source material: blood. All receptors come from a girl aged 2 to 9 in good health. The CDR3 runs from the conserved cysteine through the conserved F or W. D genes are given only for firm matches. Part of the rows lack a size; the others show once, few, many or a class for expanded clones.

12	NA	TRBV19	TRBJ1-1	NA	CASLAGGTEAFF	TGTGCCAGTCTCGCGGGCGGCACTGAAGCTTTCTTT
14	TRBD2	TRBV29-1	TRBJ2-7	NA	CSVREGLRSGEQYF	TGCAGCGTTCGGGAGGGACTACGGTCAGGCGAGCAGTACTTC
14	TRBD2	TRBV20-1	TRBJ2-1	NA	CSARVGLAGWEQFF	TGCAGTGCTAGAGTCGGACTAGCGGGATGGGAGCAGTTCTTC
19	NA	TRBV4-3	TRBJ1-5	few	CASSQDLNKAGSSNQPQHF	TGCGCCAGCAGCCAAGATCTGAATAAGGCAGGTTCCAGCAATCAGCCCCAGCATTTT
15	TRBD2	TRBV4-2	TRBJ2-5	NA	CASSQLGGEEETQHF	TGTGCCAGCAGCCAACTCGGGGGGGAAGAAGAGACCCAGCACTTC
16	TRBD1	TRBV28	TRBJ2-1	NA	CASSAGLWTGNNEQFF	TGTGCCAGCAGTGCAGGATTATGGACAGGTAACAATGAGCAGTTCTTC
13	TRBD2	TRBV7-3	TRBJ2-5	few	CASSLTGGGTQYF	TGTGCCAGCAGCTTAACTGGGGGGGGGACCCAGTACTTC
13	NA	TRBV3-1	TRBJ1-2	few	CASSQGEVYGYTF	TGTGCCAGCAGCCAAGGAGAGGTATATGGCTACACCTTC
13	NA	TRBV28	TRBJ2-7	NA	CASSTASSYEQYF	TGTGCCAGCAGTACAGCCTCGAGTTACGAGCAGTACTTC
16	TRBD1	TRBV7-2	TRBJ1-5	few	CASSSRQGAHNQPQHF	TGTGCCAGCAGCTCGAGACAGGGGGCCCACAATCAGCCCCAGCATTTT
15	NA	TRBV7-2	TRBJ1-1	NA	CASSLSRGANTEAFF	TGTGCCAGCAGCTTAAGTAGGGGGGCGAACACTGAAGCTTTCTTT
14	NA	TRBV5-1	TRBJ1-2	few	CASSFEHPGDGYTF	TGCGCCAGCAGCTTCGAGCACCCTGGGGATGGCTACACCTTC
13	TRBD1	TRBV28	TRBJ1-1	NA	CASSWVQGAEAFF	TGTGCCAGCAGTTGGGTACAGGGGGCTGAAGCTTTCTTT
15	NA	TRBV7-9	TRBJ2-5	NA	CASSLTGLLQETQYF	TGTGCCAGCAGCTTAACGGGACTCCTTCAAGAGACCCAGTACTTC
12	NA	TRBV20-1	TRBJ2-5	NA	CSAEPEWGTQYF	TGCAGTGCCGAACCCGAGTGGGGGACCCAGTACTTC
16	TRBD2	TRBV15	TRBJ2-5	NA	CATSRTGTSVQETQYF	TGTGCCACCAGCAGGACCGGGACTAGCGTGCAAGAGACCCAGTACTTC
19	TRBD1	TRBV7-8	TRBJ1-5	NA	CASSSKREGQGRINQPQHF	TGTGCCAGCAGCTCTAAGCGGGAGGGACAGGGGCGAATAAATCAGCCCCAGCATTTT
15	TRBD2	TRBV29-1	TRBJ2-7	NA	CSVDSGTSGTYEQYF	TGCAGCGTTGACTCAGGGACTAGCGGTACCTACGAGCAGTACTTC
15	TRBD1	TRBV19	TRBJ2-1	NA	CASGTGGLLYNEQFF	TGTGCCAGTGGGACAGGGGGCCTTCTCTACAATGAGCAGTTCTTC
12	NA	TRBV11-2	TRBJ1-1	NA	CASSPTALEAFF	TGTGCCAGCAGCCCGACAGCTCTCGAAGCTTTCTTT
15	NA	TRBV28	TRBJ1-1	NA	CAILPQQNANTEAFF	TGTGCCATCCTACCACAGCAAAACGCGAACACTGAAGCTTTCTTT
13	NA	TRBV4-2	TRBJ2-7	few	CASSQGRRDEQYF	TGTGCCAGCAGCCAAGGTCGACGGGACGAGCAGTACTTC
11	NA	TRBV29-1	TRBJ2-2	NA	CSVVETGELFF	TGCAGCGTTGTGGAAACCGGGGAGCTGTTTTTT
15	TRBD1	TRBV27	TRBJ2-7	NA	CASSDPGQVPYEQYF	TGTGCCAGCAGTGATCCGGGACAGGTACCCTACGAGCAGTACTTC
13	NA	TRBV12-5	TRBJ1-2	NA	CASGFWGTYGYTF	TGTGCTAGTGGTTTTTGGGGGACCTATGGCTACACCTTC
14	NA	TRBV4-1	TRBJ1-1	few	CASSRGLWNTEAFF	TGCGCCAGCAGCCGAGGACTGTGGAACACTGAAGCTTTCTTT
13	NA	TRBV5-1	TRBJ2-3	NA	CASSLQPLDTQYF	TGCGCCAGCAGCTTACAACCCTTAGATACGCAGTATTTT